The 2 T cell receptor beta chains reported below all come from one sample, sequenced in a study of blood T cell repertoires in COVID-19. Sequencing used immunoSEQ multiplex PCR; TCRdb keeps in-frame clones, though not all of them. The sample shows 80,000 to 90,000 clones, approximately 80% of them seen only once. Sequencing was performed on peripheral blood. The receptor source for this set is an older man with acute or convalescent COVID-19.

The J gene is TRBJ1-1, the V gene TRBV2; D unclear. Trimming cost V 6 bases and J 0 bases, with 11 bases left between them. The CDR3 runs 14 residues. CDR1 and CDR2 (germline): SNHLY, FYNNEI. In DNA, the CDR3 is TGTGCCAGCAGCGGGGAGTCCATGAACACTGAAGCTTTCTTT. The encoded protein is CASSGESMNTEAFF. Variable domain in full (rest from reference TRBV2 and TRBJ1-1): EPEVTQTPSHQVTQMGQEVILRCVPISNHLYFYWYRQILGQKVEFLVSFYNNEISEKSEIFDDQFSVERPDGSNFTLKIRSTKLEDSAMYFCASSGESMNTEAFFGQGTRLTVV.

V usage is TRBV7-8 and J usage is TRBJ2-2; weak D call: TRBD2 (6 bases). CDR1 and CDR2 from the germline V gene are SGHVS and FQNEAQ. Trimming took off 4 bases at V and 2 bases at J, with 11 bases between the two ends. The CDR3 contains 15 residues. CDR3 coding DNA: TGTGCCAGCAGCTCTAGCGAGATTAACACCGGGGAGCTGTTTTTT. Protein sequence: CASSSSEINTGELFF. The variable domain in full, with the rest retrieved from reference TRBV7-8 and TRBJ2-2, is GAGVSQSPRYKVAKRGQDVALRCDPISGHVSLFWYQQALGQGPEFLTYFQNEAQLDKSGLPSDRFFAERPEGSVSTLKIQRTQQEDSAVYLCASSSSEINTGELFFGEGSRLTVL.